This T cell receptor (beta chain) stems from a study of cytomegalovirus exposure and HLA in healthy donors. Broader study findings: CMV serostatus was the only immune exposure information that was available.

In the PCR, 60 Vbeta and 13 Jbeta primers were used. The method was immunoSEQ multiplex PCR; TCRdb's version includes in-frame clones alone and lacks a portion of them. The profile shows 150,000 to 200,000 clones, more than 60% of them singletons. Germline V gene data show CDR1 as GTSNPN and CDR2 as SVGIG (reference sequence). The CDR3 is made up of 13 amino acids. The ends were cut back, 0 bases at V and 4 bases at J, with 9 bases in the middle. In regard to this clone: The target antigen is unknown. Other DNA sequences in this specimen translate into the identical CDR3.

Sequencing was done on a sample of PBMCs. The genes are TRBV30 and TRBJ1-1; D possibly corresponds to TRBD1 (5 bases). The TCR originated in a woman aged 25 to 39 in good health and CMV-seronegative. CDR3 sequence (DNA): TGTGCCTGGAGTGTTGGAAGGGGCACTGAAGCTTTCTTT. The encoded protein is CAWSVGRGTEAFF. The full variable domain, in which reference TRBV30 and TRBJ1-1 provide the parts outside the CDR3, is SQTIHQWPATLVQPVGSPLSLECTVEGTSNPNLYWYRQAAGRGLQLLFYSVGIGQISSEVPQNLSASRPQDRQFILSSKKLLLSDSGFYLCAWSVGRGTEAFFGQGTRLTVV.